This TCR beta chain was documented in a study of T cell responses to AZD1222 COVID-19 vaccine. Worth noting for this clone: The antigen is unknown.

Study-level findings and limits: Females outnumbered males among donors, who were mostly white British; clonal diversity was possibly underestimated.

Here immunoSEQ multiplex PCR was the method, and the copy in TCRdb shows in-frame clones only, minus some. Altogether around 47,000 clones are present, 80% being singletons, with the ten largest covering about 20%. CDR1 is LNHDA, CDR2 SQIVND, per germline (reference sequence). The CDR3 has 14 residues. Trimming took 7 bases from V and 5 from J; bases not matched to a gene: 7. The J gene is TRBJ1-5, the V gene TRBV19; TRBD1 matches at 8 bases. The sample consisted of peripheral blood, taken 28 days after the second dose of the MenACWY control vaccine. The sequence came from an adult who received the MenACWY meningococcal vaccine as a control. The CDR3 loop is CASTFGQGHQPQHF. The CDR3 DNA reads as TGTGCCAGTACCTTCGGACAGGGTCATCAGCCCCAGCATTTT.